The entry below describes one T cell receptor (beta chain). The time point is: persistent/refractory GD, antithyroid drugs over 5 years with positive TRAb. Extracted PBMC RNA gave rise to the TCR library. Blood from the periphery, approximately 9 milliliters in all, was drawn into EDTA tubes. CDR3 regions were amplified by Arm-PCR using iRepertoire HTBI primers to build TCR beta libraries. TCRdb reanalysed the multiplex PCR reads using MiXCR and keeps one entry per CDR3 protein. Of 300,000 to 500,000 distinct CDR3 sequences in the sample, about a fifth were seen once. These data come from a study of regulatory T cells in long-lasting Graves disease. J lost 10 bases, V lost 9 bases, and 16 bases had no gene match. The CDR3 contains 15 residues. CDR1 is PRHDT, CDR2 FYEKMQ, per germline (reference sequence).

The TCR was taken from a female donor with Graves disease. The chain recombines TRBV13 with TRBJ2-1; 9 positions match TRBD2. This material consisted of peripheral blood mononuclear cells (PBMCs), taken when the disease was refractory, from a patient treated with antithyroid drugs. The CDR3 DNA is TGTGCCAGTAGCAGGGGAGCGGGAGGCTTTTGGGAGCAGTTCTTC. Amino acid sequence: CASSRGAGGFWEQFF.